This T cell receptor (beta chain) was recovered during a study of blood T cell repertoires in COVID-19. Overall study context: Acute and convalescent COVID-19 specimens originated in the United States, Italy and Spain. PBMCs, B-cell-depleted T cells, or T cells provided the cDNA or gDNA that made up the material.

In the original analysis: The assay estimated nucleated cells by amplifying reference gene primers. Sequencing used immunoSEQ multiplex PCR; TCRdb keeps in-frame clones, though not all of them. That table supplies the V and J calls and clone size; D and trimming were determined from the DNA. The sample consists of 35,000 to 55,000 clones, about 88% of them appearing once. The CDR3 contains 14 residues. The germline V gene encodes CDR1 GTSNPN and CDR2 SVGIG (reference sequence). The trim removed 0 bases at V and 6 bases at J, leaving 8 bases unmatched. The chain combines TRBV30 with TRBJ2-7; 7 nucleotides match TRBD2. Sequencing was performed on peripheral blood. The sequence derives from a man between 65 and 85 years old with active COVID-19. DNA of the CDR3: TGTGCCTGGAGTGTTGCTAGCGGAATCGGCGAGCAGTACTTC. It codes for CAWSVASGIGEQYF. The entire variable domain, with the rest obtained from reference TRBV30 and TRBJ2-7, is as follows: SQTIHQWPATLVQPVGSPLSLECTVEGTSNPNLYWYRQAAGRGLQLLFYSVGIGQISSEVPQNLSASRPQDRQFILSSKKLLLSDSGFYLCAWSVASGIGEQYFGPGTRLTVT.